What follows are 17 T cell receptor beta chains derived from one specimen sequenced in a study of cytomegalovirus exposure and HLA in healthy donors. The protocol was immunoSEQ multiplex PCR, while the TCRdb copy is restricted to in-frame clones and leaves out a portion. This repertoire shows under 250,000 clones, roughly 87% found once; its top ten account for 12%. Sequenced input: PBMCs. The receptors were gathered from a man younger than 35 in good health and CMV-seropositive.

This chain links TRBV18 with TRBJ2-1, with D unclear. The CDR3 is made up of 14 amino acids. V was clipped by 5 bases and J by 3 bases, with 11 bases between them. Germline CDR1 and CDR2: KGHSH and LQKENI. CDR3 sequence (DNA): TGTGCCAGCTCAACGCTGTCAGACTACAATGAGCAGTTCTTC. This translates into CASSTLSDYNEQFF.

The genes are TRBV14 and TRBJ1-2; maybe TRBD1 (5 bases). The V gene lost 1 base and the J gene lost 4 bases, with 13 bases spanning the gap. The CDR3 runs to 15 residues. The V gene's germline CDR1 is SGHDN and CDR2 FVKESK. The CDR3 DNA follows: TGTGCCAGCAGCCAAGCCCTCAGGGTATGCTATGGCTACACCTTC. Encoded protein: CASSQALRVCYGYTF.

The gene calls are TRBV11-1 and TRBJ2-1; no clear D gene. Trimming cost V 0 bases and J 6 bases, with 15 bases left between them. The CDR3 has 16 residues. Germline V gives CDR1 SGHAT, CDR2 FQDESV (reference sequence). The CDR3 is CASSLAFEGWVNEQFF. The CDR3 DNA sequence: TGTGCCAGCAGCTTAGCATTTGAAGGGTGGGTCAATGAGCAGTTCTTC.

CDR3 in DNA: TGTGCCAGCTTGATTGCCTCTGGGGCCAACGTCCTGACTTTC. Translation gives CASLIASGANVLTF. The J gene is TRBJ2-6, the V gene TRBV6-1; D remains ambiguous. Germline CDR1 is MNHNS and CDR2 is SASEGT. V lost 8 bases, J lost 0 bases, and 8 bases lay in between. The CDR3 extends over 14 amino acids.

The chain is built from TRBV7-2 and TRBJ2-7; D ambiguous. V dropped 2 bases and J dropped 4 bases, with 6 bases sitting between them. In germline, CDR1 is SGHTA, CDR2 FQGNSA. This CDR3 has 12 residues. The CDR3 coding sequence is TGTGCCAGCAGCTTACTCGGGTACGAGCAGTACTTC. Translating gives CASSLLGYEQYF.

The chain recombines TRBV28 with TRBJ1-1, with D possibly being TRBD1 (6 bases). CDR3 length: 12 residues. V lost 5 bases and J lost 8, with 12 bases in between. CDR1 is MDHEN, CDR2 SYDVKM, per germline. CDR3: CASSDVGTEAFF. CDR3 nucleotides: TGTGCCAGCAGTGATGTTGGGACAGAAGCTTTCTTT. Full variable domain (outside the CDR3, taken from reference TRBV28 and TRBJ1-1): DVKVTQSSRYLVKRTGEKVFLECVQDMDHENMFWYRQDPGLGLRLIYFSYDVKMKEKGDIPEGYSVSREKKERFSLILESASTNQTSMYLCASSDVGTEAFFGQGTRLTVV.

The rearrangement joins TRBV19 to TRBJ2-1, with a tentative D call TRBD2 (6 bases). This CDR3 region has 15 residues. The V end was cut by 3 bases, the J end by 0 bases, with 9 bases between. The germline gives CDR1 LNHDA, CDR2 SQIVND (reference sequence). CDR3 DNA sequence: TGTGCCAGTAGTATCGGCGGGATCTCCTACAATGAGCAGTTCTTC. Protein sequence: CASSIGGISYNEQFF.

In nucleotides, the CDR3 is TGTGCCATCAGTGAGTTGGAAAGGTTTGGGGGCGAGCAGTTCTTC. Residues: CAISELERFGGEQFF. This chain uses TRBV10-3 with TRBJ2-1; a weak D match, TRBD1 (6 bases). This CDR3 contains 15 residues. The V end lost 1 base, the J end lost 10 bases, and 17 bases lay between the germline ends. Looked up from germline, CDR1 is ENHRY and CDR2 is SYGVKD.

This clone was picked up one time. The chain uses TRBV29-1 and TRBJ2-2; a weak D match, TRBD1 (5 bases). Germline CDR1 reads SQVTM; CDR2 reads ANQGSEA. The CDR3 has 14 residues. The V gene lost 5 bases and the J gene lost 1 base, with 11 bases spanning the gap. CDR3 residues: CSVRQGGNTGELFF. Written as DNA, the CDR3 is TGCAGCGTTCGCCAGGGTGGGAACACCGGGGAGCTGTTTTTT.

This CDR3 reads CAWSGLAGGSSSYNEQFF. CDR3 bases: TGTGCCTGGAGTGGACTAGCGGGAGGCTCAAGCTCCTACAATGAGCAGTTCTTC. The chain couples TRBV30 to TRBJ2-1, with 13 bases aligning to TRBD2. This CDR3 has 18 amino acids. Per the germline V gene, CDR1 is GTSNPN and CDR2 is SVGIG (reference sequence). The J segment lost 0 bases and the V segment lost 1 base, leaving 6 bases of the junction unmatched.

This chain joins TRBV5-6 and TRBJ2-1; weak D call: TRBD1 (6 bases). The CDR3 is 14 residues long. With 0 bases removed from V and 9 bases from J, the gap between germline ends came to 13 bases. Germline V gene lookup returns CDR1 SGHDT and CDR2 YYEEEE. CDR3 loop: CASSLAQGIGEQFF. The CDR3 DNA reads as TGTGCCAGCAGCTTGGCGCAGGGGATTGGTGAGCAGTTCTTC.

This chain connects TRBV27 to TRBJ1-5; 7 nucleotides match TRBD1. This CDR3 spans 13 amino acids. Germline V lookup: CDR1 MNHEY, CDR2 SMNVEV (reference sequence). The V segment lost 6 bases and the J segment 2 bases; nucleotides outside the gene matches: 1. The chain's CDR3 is CASSDRGNQPQHF. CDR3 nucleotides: TGTGCCAGCAGCGACAGGGGCAATCAGCCCCAGCATTTT.

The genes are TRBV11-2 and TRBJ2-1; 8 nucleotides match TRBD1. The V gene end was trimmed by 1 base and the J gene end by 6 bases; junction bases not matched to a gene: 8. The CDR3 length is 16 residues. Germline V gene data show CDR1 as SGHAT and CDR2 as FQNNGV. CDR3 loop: CASSLGGRGPSNEQFF. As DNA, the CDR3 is TGTGCCAGCAGCTTAGGGGGCAGGGGGCCCTCCAATGAGCAGTTCTTC. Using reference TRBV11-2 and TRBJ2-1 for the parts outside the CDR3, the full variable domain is EAGVAQSPRYKIIEKRQSVAFWCNPISGHATLYWYQQILGQGPKLLIQFQNNGVVDDSQLPKDRFSAERLKGVDSTLKIQPAKLEDSAVYLCASSLGGRGPSNEQFFGPGTRLTVL.

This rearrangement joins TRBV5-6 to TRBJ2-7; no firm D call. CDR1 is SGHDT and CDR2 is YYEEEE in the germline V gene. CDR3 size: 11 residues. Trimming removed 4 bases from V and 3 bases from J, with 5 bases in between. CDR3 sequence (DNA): TGTGCCAGCAGCCAAAGCTACGAGCAGTACTTC. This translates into CASSQSYEQYF.

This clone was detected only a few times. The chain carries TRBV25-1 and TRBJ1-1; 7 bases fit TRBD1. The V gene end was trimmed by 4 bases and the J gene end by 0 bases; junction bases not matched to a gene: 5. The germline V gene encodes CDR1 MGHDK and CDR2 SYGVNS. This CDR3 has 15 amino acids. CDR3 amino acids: CASSAYGTVNTEAFF. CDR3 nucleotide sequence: TGTGCCAGCAGTGCCTACGGGACAGTGAACACTGAAGCTTTCTTT. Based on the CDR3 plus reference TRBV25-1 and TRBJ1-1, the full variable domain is EADIYQTPRYLVIGTGKKITLECSQTMGHDKMYWYQQDPGMELHLIHYSYGVNSTEKGDLSSESTVSRIRTEHFPLTLESARPSHTSQYLCASSAYGTVNTEAFFGQGTRLTVV.

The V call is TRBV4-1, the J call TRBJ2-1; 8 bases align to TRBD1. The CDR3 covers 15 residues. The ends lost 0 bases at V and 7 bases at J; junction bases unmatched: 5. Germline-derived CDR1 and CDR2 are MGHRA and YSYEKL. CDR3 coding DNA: TGCGCCAGCAGCCAAGACAGGGGGCTGAAAAATGAGCAGTTCTTC. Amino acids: CASSQDRGLKNEQFF.

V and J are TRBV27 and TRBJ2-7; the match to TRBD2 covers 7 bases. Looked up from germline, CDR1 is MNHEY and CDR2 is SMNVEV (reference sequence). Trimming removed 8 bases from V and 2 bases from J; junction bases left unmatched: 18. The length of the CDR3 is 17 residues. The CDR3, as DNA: TGTGCCAGCCCACCCGGGTTAGCGGGTGGTCTCACCTACGAGCAGTACTTC. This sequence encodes CASPPGLAGGLTYEQYF.